This TCR beta chain was recovered during a study of blood T cell repertoires in COVID-19. This clone was counted only a few times. Produced via immunoSEQ multiplex PCR; TCRdb's table is partial and in-frame only. The table shows 250,000 to 400,000 clones, with around 88% occurring only once. CDR3 length equals 15 residues. V lost 3 bases and J 7 bases, leaving 13 bases between the germline ends. Germline CDR1 MNHEY, CDR2 SMNVEV (reference sequence). The clonotype comes from a woman between 25 and 40 years old with COVID-19, enrolled during active disease. Material for sequencing was peripheral blood. The rearrangement joins TRBV27 to TRBJ1-6; no definite D call. CDR3 residues: CASSFGIPLNSPLHF. The DNA of the CDR3 is TGTGCCAGCAGTTTTGGCATTCCCCTCAATTCACCCCTCCACTTT.